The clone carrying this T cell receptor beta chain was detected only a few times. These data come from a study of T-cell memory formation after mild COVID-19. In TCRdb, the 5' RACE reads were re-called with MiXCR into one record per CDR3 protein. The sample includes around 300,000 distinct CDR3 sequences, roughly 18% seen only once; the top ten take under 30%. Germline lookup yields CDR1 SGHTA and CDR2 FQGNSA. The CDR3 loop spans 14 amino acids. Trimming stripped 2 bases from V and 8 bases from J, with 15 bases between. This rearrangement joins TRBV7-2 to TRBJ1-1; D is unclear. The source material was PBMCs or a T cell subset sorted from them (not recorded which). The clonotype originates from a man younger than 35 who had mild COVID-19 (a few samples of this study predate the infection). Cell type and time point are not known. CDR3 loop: CASSLTLISREAFF. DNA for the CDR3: TGTGCCAGCAGCTTAACGCTGATTTCGAGGGAAGCTTTCTTT. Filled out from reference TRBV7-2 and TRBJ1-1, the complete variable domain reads GAGVSQSPSNKVTEKGKDVELRCDPISGHTALYWYRQSLGQGLEFLIYFQGNSAPDKSGLPSDRFSAERTGGSVSTLTIQRTQQEDSAVYLCASSLTLISREAFFGQGTRLTVV.